The entry below gives a single T cell receptor (beta chain) sequence along with its context. These data belong to a study of blood T cell repertoires in COVID-19. Sequencing was performed with immunoSEQ multiplex PCR; in TCRdb, only in-frame clones are kept and a portion is missing. The table includes 200,000 to 300,000 clones, roughly 86% detected once. The CDR3 length is 14 residues. Cohort assignment relied on participant-reported clinical history. For recovered donors of Cohort 3, there were two negative PCRs, clearance, or symptom resolution. The clonotype originates from a woman in her late teens or twenties who had recovered from COVID-19. Sequencing input: PBMCs or T cells enriched from blood (not recorded which). J is TRBJ1-5 and V is TRBV21-1; the table's D gene call, TRBD1, was not cross checked with the DNA. TRBV21-1 is flagged as a pseudogene. The CDR3 loop is CASSKEGPNQPQHF. The CDR3 DNA sequence: TGTGCCAGCAGCAAAGAGGGGCCTAATCAGCCCCAGCATTTT.